The 29 T cell receptor beta chains below were found in one sample sequenced in a study of radiation and T cells in renal cell carcinoma. Measured with immunoSEQ multiplex PCR; TCRdb has only the in-frame clones, and not every one. The sample carries around 95,000 clones, 84% recorded once. Indicated time point: blood 4 weeks post-SBRT, at nephrectomy. Treatment specified: 15 Gy SBRT to primary tumor, nephrectomy 4 weeks later. The sample was blood, taken from a patient whose treatment included radiotherapy and nephrectomy. These TCRs come from a man aged 55 to 69 with renal cell carcinoma.

V gene TRBV9 combines with J gene TRBJ2-4; D might be TRBD1 (5 bases). CDR3 length: 15 residues. Trimming pared 2 bases from V and 5 bases from J, leaving 14 bases between. Germline V lookup: CDR1 SGDLS, CDR2 YYNGEE. The CDR3 here is CASSVGQGRENIQYF. CDR3 nucleotide sequence: TGTGCCAGCAGCGTCGGGCAGGGCCGGGAAAACATTCAGTACTTC.

The chain couples TRBV28 to TRBJ2-3; 7 nucleotides match TRBD1. V was clipped by 3 bases and J by 7 bases; unmatched bases: 4. Germline CDR1 is MDHEN and CDR2 is SYDVKM. CDR3 size: 13 residues. The CDR3: CASSFGTAYTQYF. CDR3 coding DNA: TGTGCCAGCAGTTTTGGGACAGCCTATACGCAGTATTTT.

The rearrangement joins TRBV7-9 to TRBJ2-3; no definite D call. The V end was cut by 5 bases, the J end by 5 bases, with 2 bases between. This CDR3 comprises 10 residues. Germline CDR1 is SEHNR and CDR2 is FQNEAQ (reference sequence). DNA for the CDR3: TGTGCCAGCAGCGGAGATACGCAGTATTTT. This codes for CASSGDTQYF.

V and J are TRBV28 and TRBJ2-5, with a weak D call TRBD2 (6 bases). In germline, CDR1 is MDHEN, CDR2 SYDVKM. Between the trimmed V and J ends, which lost 2 bases and 1 base, there was a span of 20 bases. This CDR3 is built from 18 residues. The CDR3 reads CASSLSMFGSRVQETQYF. As DNA, the CDR3 is TGTGCCAGCAGTTTAAGCATGTTCGGGAGTAGGGTCCAAGAGACCCAGTACTTC.

This chain uses TRBV27 with TRBJ2-7, with D perhaps matching TRBD2 (5 bases). The germline V gene encodes CDR1 MNHEY and CDR2 SMNVEV (reference sequence). V lost 0 bases, J lost 2 bases, and 8 bases lay in between. The CDR3 has 14 residues. CDR3 in DNA: TGTGCCAGCAGTTTATCGAGGGCCACCTACGAGCAGTACTTC. Residues: CASSLSRATYEQYF.

The rearrangement joins TRBV4-1 to TRBJ2-7, with TRBD2 as a possible D gene (6 bases). V dropped 6 bases and J dropped 7 bases, with 22 bases sitting between them. The CDR3 is 15 residues long. Germline lookup yields CDR1 MGHRA and CDR2 YSYEKL. The CDR3 nucleotides read TGCGCCAGCAGTGGTTTCGGGACTGGCCTCAGTGAGCAGTACTTC. Its protein product is CASSGFGTGLSEQYF.

J is TRBJ2-2 and V is TRBV14; D is unclear. Looked up from germline, CDR1 is SGHDN and CDR2 is FVKESK. This CDR3 has 13 amino acids. V gave up 4 bases and J gave up 6 bases, with 9 bases separating them. The CDR3 reads CASSPHTPGELFF. CDR3 nucleotide sequence: TGTGCCAGCAGCCCCCATACACCCGGGGAGCTGTTTTTT.

The J gene is TRBJ2-5, the V gene TRBV13; D possibly corresponds to TRBD2 (7 bases). Germline CDR1 PRHDT, CDR2 FYEKMQ (reference sequence). The CDR3 sequence is 16 residues long. The V end lost 5 bases, the J end lost 4 bases, and 20 bases lay between the germline ends. The CDR3: CASSPPGGGSIETQYF. In nucleotides, the CDR3 is TGTGCCAGCAGCCCCCCCGGGGGCGGGAGTATAGAGACCCAGTACTTC.

The chain employs TRBV14 and TRBJ2-1; no clear D. Trimming stripped 3 bases from V and 7 bases from J, with 10 bases between. Looked up from germline, CDR1 is SGHDN and CDR2 is FVKESK. This CDR3 has 13 amino acids. CDR3 sequence: CASSHQGGNEQFF. In nucleotides, the CDR3 is TGTGCCAGCAGCCACCAAGGTGGGAATGAGCAGTTCTTC.

This rearrangement joins TRBV7-8 to TRBJ2-7, with 9 bases identical to TRBD1. The CDR3 sequence is 15 residues long. The junction had 7 bases not matched to a gene; V was cut back by 4 bases and J by 3 bases. From germline, CDR1 is SGHVS and CDR2 FQNEAQ. CDR3 residues: CASSSPGQGDYEQYF. CDR3 nucleotide sequence: TGTGCCAGCAGCTCCCCGGGACAGGGAGACTACGAGCAGTACTTC.

This clone was recorded a few times. This rearrangement joins TRBV30 to TRBJ1-5; no clear D. CDR1 GTSNPN and CDR2 SVGIG come from the germline V gene (reference sequence). Trimming removed 1 base at V and 7 bases at J, with 14 bases between. This CDR3 is built from 14 residues. The CDR3 sequence: CAWSGKRTGQPQHF. CDR3 in DNA: TGTGCCTGGAGTGGTAAGAGGACGGGACAGCCCCAGCATTTT.

The chain is built from TRBV4-3 and TRBJ2-2; D unclear. Trimming stripped 0 bases from V and 4 bases from J, with 21 bases between. The germline V gene encodes CDR1 LGHNA and CDR2 YSLEER. The length of the CDR3 is 19 residues. In nucleotides, the CDR3 is TGCGCCAGCAGCCAAGATCCGCCTGCTCCCCGGGCAGGCACCGGGGAGCTGTTTTTT. It yields the protein CASSQDPPAPRAGTGELFF.

This chain uses TRBV4-2 with TRBJ2-2; 8 bases match TRBD2. J was trimmed by 5 bases and V by 0 bases; bases with no gene match: 11. The germline V gene encodes CDR1 LGHNA and CDR2 YNFKEQ. The CDR3 sequence is 18 residues long. CDR3: CASSQDKGSGSNTGELFF. CDR3 coding DNA: TGTGCCAGCAGCCAAGATAAAGGGAGCGGGAGTAATACCGGGGAGCTGTTTTTT.

The chain links TRBV6-6 to TRBJ2-1, with TRBD2 as a possible D gene (5 bases). Trimming removed 5 bases from V and 4 bases from J, with 15 bases in between. The CDR3 runs 15 residues. The germline V gene has CDR1 MNHNY and CDR2 SVGAGI (reference sequence). The CDR3 DNA is TGTGCCAGCAGTAATGGACTTGATGGATACAATGAGCAGTTCTTC. It is translated as CASSNGLDGYNEQFF.

The chain recombines TRBV7-2 with TRBJ2-7; D remains unclear. From germline, CDR1 is SGHTA and CDR2 FQGNSA. The CDR3 contains 14 residues. With 2 bases removed from V and 7 bases from J, the gap between germline ends came to 15 bases. For the CDR3, the DNA is TGTGCCAGCAGCTTAAACCCCGGGCGTGAAGAGCAGTACTTC. Protein product: CASSLNPGREEQYF.

This clone is a singleton in its sample. This chain links TRBV4-3 with TRBJ1-1; 7 bases are a match to TRBD1. The CDR3 runs to 16 residues. In germline, CDR1 is LGHNA, CDR2 YSLEER. The ends lost 0 bases at V and 1 base at J; junction bases unmatched: 5. CDR3 loop: CASSQDPGTANTEAFF. As DNA, the CDR3 is TGCGCCAGCAGCCAAGATCCTGGGACAGCGAACACTGAAGCTTTCTTT.

This chain connects TRBV27 to TRBJ2-1, with D uncertain. From germline, CDR1 is MNHEY and CDR2 SMNVEV (reference sequence). There are 14 residues in the CDR3. V lost 5 bases and J lost 0, with 8 bases in between. CDR3 loop: CASSARSSYNEQFF. For the CDR3, the DNA is TGTGCCAGCAGTGCCCGGAGCTCCTACAATGAGCAGTTCTTC.

This sequence joins TRBV7-6 and TRBJ2-1, with TRBD2 as a possible D gene (5 bases). The CDR3 totals 12 residues. From germline, CDR1 is SGHVS and CDR2 FNYEAQ. Trimming shortened V by 5 bases and J by 12 bases, and 14 bases separated the two germline ends. The CDR3 loop is CASSLNTEAQFF. The CDR3 nucleotides read TGTGCCAGCAGCCTTAATACGGAGGCGCAGTTCTTC.

V and J are TRBV29-1 and TRBJ1-2; D might be TRBD1 (5 bases). Between the trimmed V and J ends, which lost 4 bases and 4 bases, there was a span of 16 bases. The CDR3 is 14 amino acids. Germline CDR1 SQVTM, CDR2 ANQGSEA. The CDR3 region has the DNA TGCAGCGTTGCCAGGGACCCTCGTGGCTATGGCTACACCTTC. Residues: CSVARDPRGYGYTF.

The rearrangement joins TRBV7-9 to TRBJ2-1, with D uncertain. V lost 1 base, J lost 0 bases, and 7 bases lay in between. Germline-derived CDR1 and CDR2 are SEHNR and FQNEAQ (reference sequence). The CDR3 contains 15 residues. In DNA form, the CDR3 reads TGTGCCAGCAGCTTAGATGTTAGCTCCTACAATGAGCAGTTCTTC. The encoded protein is CASSLDVSSYNEQFF.

This rearrangement joins TRBV30 to TRBJ2-3; 11 bases agree with TRBD2. The CDR3 has 17 amino acids. Trimming at V came to 1 base and at J to 7 bases, leaving 13 bases not matched to a gene. Per germline, CDR1 GTSNPN and CDR2 SVGIG (reference sequence). The CDR3 coding sequence is TGTGCCTGGAGTGCCACCGGGACTAGCGGAATCTCCTATACGCAGTATTTT. Translation gives CAWSATGTSGISYTQYF.

The chain couples TRBV5-4 to TRBJ2-1; TRBD2 agrees at 7 bases. The CDR3 runs 13 residues. V gave up 4 bases and J gave up 15 bases; unmatched junction bases: 13. Germline lookup yields CDR1 SGHNT and CDR2 YYREEE (reference sequence). CDR3 residues: CASSPPEREAPFF. The CDR3 DNA follows: TGTGCCAGCAGCCCCCCCGAGCGGGAAGCGCCGTTCTTC.

The chain carries TRBV2 and TRBJ2-2, with D maybe TRBD1 (5 bases). The CDR3 runs to 13 residues. Germline assignment: CDR1 SNHLY and CDR2 FYNNEI. V was trimmed by 4 bases and J by 3 bases, leaving 6 bases between them. CDR3 protein: CASSVRDTGELFF. In DNA form, the CDR3 reads TGTGCCAGCAGTGTCAGGGACACCGGGGAGCTGTTTTTT.

This rearrangement joins TRBV20-1 to TRBJ2-2; D is unresolved. V lost 5 bases to trimming and J lost 6 bases, with 7 bases between them. Looked up from germline, CDR1 is DFQATT and CDR2 is SNEGSKA (reference sequence). The CDR3 spans 11 residues. DNA for the CDR3: TGCAGTGCTGACTTGGCCGGGGAGCTGTTTTTT. Translation gives CSADLAGELFF.

The V gene is TRBV19, the J gene TRBJ1-1; TRBD1 might be the D (6 bases). CDR1 and CDR2 from the germline V gene are LNHDA and SQIVND (reference sequence). The length of the CDR3 is 15 residues. V dropped 6 bases and J dropped 0 bases, with 14 bases sitting between them. CDR3 protein: CASSGGRGLNTEAFF. In DNA form, the CDR3 reads TGTGCCAGTAGCGGGGGCCGGGGCCTGAACACTGAAGCTTTCTTT.

The chain joins TRBV4-3 to TRBJ2-7; maybe TRBD1 (6 bases). The V gene's germline CDR1 is LGHNA and CDR2 YSLEER. Trimming took 4 bases from V and 0 from J, leaving 10 bases between them. The CDR3 totals 14 residues. The CDR3, as DNA: TGCGCCAGCAGCCCGACAGGAAGCTCCTACGAGCAGTACTTC. It specifies CASSPTGSSYEQYF.

V usage is TRBV7-9 and J usage is TRBJ2-5, with 7 bases lining up with TRBD2. This CDR3 comprises 15 residues. The germline V gene has CDR1 SEHNR and CDR2 FQNEAQ (reference sequence). J lost 5 bases, V lost 1 base, and 7 bases had no gene match. The CDR3 is CASSLGAGAFETQYF. In DNA, the CDR3 is TGTGCCAGCAGCTTAGGGGCGGGAGCCTTTGAGACCCAGTACTTC.

The chain recombines TRBV25-1 with TRBJ1-4; D not certain. V was trimmed by 10 bases and J by 5 bases, leaving 11 bases between them. In germline, CDR1 is MGHDK, CDR2 SYGVNS. The CDR3 extends over 12 amino acids. CDR3 sequence reads: CATQAVNEKLFF. The DNA of the CDR3 is TGTGCCACCCAGGCGGTGAATGAAAAACTGTTTTTT.

The chain links TRBV6-1 to TRBJ1-1; D gene ambiguous. The CDR3 is 12 residues long. Trimming took off 1 base at V and 4 bases at J, with 4 bases between the two ends. Per germline, CDR1 MNHNS and CDR2 SASEGT. The CDR3 bases are TGTGCCAGCAGTGAAGATCTCACTGAAGCTTTCTTT. Translated: CASSEDLTEAFF.